This entry lists 14 T cell receptor beta chains sequenced from one sample in a study of blood T cells in healthy people across ages. With a J-beta primer mix and a sample-barcoded 5' primer, a second PCR ran about 6 to 11 cycles. TCRdb independently ran MiXCR on the 5' RACE reads; one entry per CDR3 protein. This sample has hundreds of thousands of distinct CDR3 sequences, with 49% found just once. The specimen sequenced was blood. Every receptor here comes from an older woman in good health.

This clonotype was seen once. The rearrangement uses TRBV20-1 and TRBJ1-1; weak D call: TRBD1 (6 bases). The CDR3 length is 11 residues. Trimming removed 6 bases from V and 5 bases from J, with 10 bases in between. Germline V lookup: CDR1 DFQATT, CDR2 SNEGSKA (reference sequence). The CDR3 DNA follows: TGCAGTGCAGGCAGGGGAACTGAAGCTTTCTTT. Residues: CSAGRGTEAFF.

On this clonotype: At one end the junction does not follow the germline gene, possibly because of a read error. This chain joins TRBV7-2 and TRBJ2-3; tentatively, D is TRBD2 (6 bases). Per the germline V gene, CDR1 is SGHTA and CDR2 is FQGNSA. This CDR3 is 14 amino acids long. DNA of the CDR3: TGCGCCAGCAGCTCTGTAGCGGCCACAGATACGCAGTATTTT. It codes for CASSSVAATDTQYF.

The rearrangement uses TRBV2 and TRBJ2-1; unclear D gene. Per germline, CDR1 SNHLY and CDR2 FYNNEI. Trimming took off 3 bases at V and 2 bases at J, with 11 bases between the two ends. CDR3 length: 15 amino acids. The CDR3 here is CASSDSSTTYNEQFF. CDR3 bases: TGTGCCAGCAGTGATTCCAGTACTACCTACAATGAGCAGTTCTTC.

The CDR3 bases are TGTGCCAGCAGCTCCGACCTACTCCCCTACAATGAGCAGTTCTTC. Encoded protein: CASSSDLLPYNEQFF. The genes are TRBV7-9 and TRBJ2-1; D not certain. V was clipped by 4 bases and J by 2 bases, with 12 bases between them. The germline gives CDR1 SEHNR, CDR2 FQNEAQ (reference sequence). The CDR3 runs to 15 residues.

This clonotype has a handful of counts. The chain is built from TRBV28 and TRBJ2-7; no clear D. This CDR3 region has 14 residues. Trimming pared 6 bases from V and 0 bases from J, leaving 12 bases between. Germline loops: CDR1 MDHEN, CDR2 SYDVKM. The CDR3 protein is CASRPRTTSYEQYF. CDR3 sequence (DNA): TGTGCCAGCAGACCCCGGACCACCTCCTACGAGCAGTACTTC.

This clonotype appeared a few times. The chain carries TRBV20-1 and TRBJ2-7; D uncertain. CDR1 and CDR2 from the germline V gene are DFQATT and SNEGSKA (reference sequence). Deletions cut 0 bases from V and 1 base from J, with 7 bases between. The CDR3 covers 13 residues. CDR3 residues: CSARDGLSYEQYF. CDR3 nucleotides: TGCAGTGCTAGAGATGGATTGTCCTACGAGCAGTACTTC.

The CDR3 reads CASSHRTGVETQYF. CDR3 coding DNA: TGTGCCAGCAGTCATCGAACAGGGGTAGAGACCCAGTACTTC. V is TRBV28 and J is TRBJ2-5, with 7 bases fitting TRBD1. V was pared by 5 bases and J by 4 bases, with 7 bases of the junction left unmatched. The CDR3 extends over 14 amino acids. Germline CDR1 and CDR2: MDHEN and SYDVKM.

The table lists this clonotype with a few counts. The rearrangement joins TRBV28 to TRBJ2-7; D is undetermined. Germline V gives CDR1 MDHEN, CDR2 SYDVKM. The V end was cut by 3 bases, the J end by 3 bases, with 6 bases between. The CDR3 is made up of 12 amino acids. The CDR3 loop is CASSFFDYEQYF. The CDR3 DNA is TGTGCCAGCAGTTTTTTTGACTACGAGCAGTACTTC. The full variable domain, completed using reference TRBV28 and TRBJ2-7, is DVKVTQSSRYLVKRTGEKVFLECVQDMDHENMFWYRQDPGLGLRLIYFSYDVKMKEKGDIPEGYSVSREKKERFSLILESASTNQTSMYLCASSFFDYEQYFGPGTRLTVT.

The chain employs TRBV7-9 and TRBJ2-3; 10 nucleotides match TRBD1. The CDR3 covers 17 residues. The germline gives CDR1 SEHNR, CDR2 FQNEAQ (reference sequence). The V gene end was trimmed by 3 bases and the J gene end by 6 bases; junction bases not matched to a gene: 12. This CDR3 is CASSLTGGEVYTDTQYF. In nucleotides, the CDR3 is TGTGCCAGCAGCTTGACAGGGGGCGAAGTGTACACGGATACGCAGTATTTT.

The chain recombines TRBV20-1 with TRBJ2-1, with 9 nucleotides matching TRBD2. Germline V gives CDR1 DFQATT, CDR2 SNEGSKA (reference sequence). Trimming cost V 3 bases and J 6 bases; bases outside gene matches: 15. The CDR3 totals 17 residues. CDR3 in amino acids: CSARLVAGAPSSNEQFF. The DNA of the CDR3 is TGCAGTGCTAGGTTGGTAGCGGGAGCCCCGAGTTCCAATGAGCAGTTCTTC.

This clonotype was recorded once. The V gene is TRBV5-5, the J gene TRBJ1-1; D possibly corresponds to TRBD1 (6 bases). Germline V gives CDR1 SGHKS, CDR2 YYEKEE (reference sequence). The germline V and J ends were trimmed by 0 bases and 1 base, with 10 bases remaining between them. The CDR3 runs to 15 residues. The chain's CDR3 is CASSLVEDRNTEAFF. The DNA for the CDR3 is TGTGCCAGCAGCTTGGTAGAGGACAGGAACACTGAAGCTTTCTTT. Full variable domain (remainder filled in from reference TRBV5-5 and TRBJ1-1): DAGVTQSPTHLIKTRGQQVTLRCSPISGHKSVSWYQQVLGQGPQFIFQYYEKEERGRGNFPDRFSARQFPNYSSELNVNALLLGDSALYLCASSLVEDRNTEAFFGQGTRLTVV.

The chain has TRBV20-1 and TRBJ2-5, with D possibly being TRBD2 (5 bases). The CDR3 has 13 amino acids. V dropped 6 bases and J dropped 4 bases, with 15 bases sitting between them. CDR1 and CDR2 from the germline V gene are DFQATT and SNEGSKA (reference sequence). CDR3 residues: CSAGVPEGETQYF. In DNA form, the CDR3 reads TGCAGTGCCGGAGTCCCTGAGGGAGAGACCCAGTACTTC.

This clonotype appeared a few times. The chain uses TRBV25-1 and TRBJ2-1; 15 nucleotides line up with TRBD2. The CDR3 spans 17 residues. Germline V gives CDR1 MGHDK, CDR2 SYGVNS. V trimming: 5 bases; J trimming: 3 bases; junction bases outside the gene matches: 5. Here the CDR3 reads CASSKRTSGRDYNEQFF. CDR3 in DNA: TGTGCCAGCAGTAAAAGGACTAGCGGGAGGGACTACAATGAGCAGTTCTTC.

There are a few counts of this clonotype. The J gene is TRBJ2-1, the V gene TRBV20-1; perhaps TRBD2 as D (6 bases). This CDR3 spans 15 amino acids. CDR1 and CDR2 (germline): DFQATT, SNEGSKA (reference sequence). Trimming stripped 6 bases from V and 5 bases from J, with 20 bases between. CDR3 bases: TGCAGTGCCTCGAGGGCGGGATTACCTAACAATGAGCAGTTCTTC. This encodes CSASRAGLPNNEQFF.